One sample yielded the 5 T cell receptor beta chains listed below, sequenced in a study of blood T cell repertoires in COVID-19. Assay: immunoSEQ multiplex PCR; the TCRdb copy retains only in-frame clones and omits some. The sample lists around 150,000 clones, 75% to 90% occurring once. Sequencing was performed on peripheral blood. These receptors all stem from a human donor with acute or convalescent COVID-19. The donor label of this sample is uncertain.

The gene calls are TRBV12-3 or TRBV12-4 and TRBJ2-7, with D possibly being TRBD2 (5 bases). There are 13 residues in the CDR3. Trimming took off 6 bases at V and 2 bases at J, with 11 bases between the two ends. DNA for the CDR3: TGTGCCAGCAGGGTCTCCGGGACCTACGAGCAGTACTTC. As protein: CASRVSGTYEQYF.

This clone was seen more than once but under ten times. V is TRBV30 and J is TRBJ1-5, with D tentatively TRBD1 (5 bases). The CDR3 covers 13 residues. Germline CDR1 reads GTSNPN; CDR2 reads SVGIG (reference sequence). The germline V and J ends were trimmed by 1 base and 4 bases, with 8 bases remaining between them. The CDR3 protein is CAWSDRLNQPQHF. The CDR3 nucleotides read TGTGCCTGGAGTGACAGGTTGAATCAGCCCCAGCATTTT.

The chain joins TRBV5-6 to TRBJ2-3, with 11 positions matching TRBD2. The CDR3 is 17 amino acids. V lost 2 bases to trimming and J lost 2 bases; unmatched junction nucleotides: 7. Per germline, CDR1 SGHDT and CDR2 YYEEEE. CDR3 nucleotides: TGTGCCAGCAGCTTATTGGTTAGCGGGGGGGCCACAGATACGCAGTATTTT. Its protein product is CASSLLVSGGATDTQYF. The complete variable domain, with remaining parts taken from reference TRBV5-6 and TRBJ2-3, reads DAGVTQSPTHLIKTRGQQVTLRCSPKSGHDTVSWYQQALGQGPQFIFQYYEEEERQRGNFPDRFSGHQFPNYSSELNVNALLLGDSALYLCASSLLVSGGATDTQYFGPGTRLTVL.

The DNA for the CDR3 is TGCGCCAGCAGCCCCAGGCCAGGACAGGGGGCCCGGGGCACAGATACGCAGTATTTT. Translated: CASSPRPGQGARGTDTQYF. This chain joins TRBV4-1 and TRBJ2-3; 11 nucleotides align to TRBD1. CDR1 MGHRA and CDR2 YSYEKL come from the germline V gene. Germline trimming cut 4 bases from V and 1 base from J; bases unmatched to any gene: 13. CDR3 length: 19 amino acids.

The rearrangement links TRBV3-1 (or the pseudogene TRBV3-2) to TRBJ1-3, with TRBD1 matching 10 bases. CDR3 length equals 16 residues. Germline V gene data show CDR1 as LGHDT and CDR2 as YNNKEL (reference sequence). V lost 5 bases to trimming and J lost 3 bases; unmatched junction nucleotides: 7. CDR3 residues: CASSLRQGAGGNTIYF. The DNA of the CDR3 is TGTGCCAGCAGCTTACGACAGGGGGCGGGTGGAAACACCATATATTTT.